This TCR beta chain was captured by sequencing in a study of molecular identifiers for immune sequencing clone quantification. Study-wide background: The replicate experiment used RNA from 20,000 or 100,000 naive CD8 cells. This RNA was split into five aliquots, and four of them were sequenced. Study-level results: Because of identical TCR molecules sharing a barcode, sizes of highly expanded clones could be underestimated.

The CDR3 sequence is 15 residues long. J was trimmed by 0 bases and V by 7 bases; bases with no gene match: 11. In germline, CDR1 is DFQATT, CDR2 SNEGSKA (reference sequence). For bulk TCR libraries, previously described methods and listed TCR primers were used. Via MiXCR, TCRdb re-called the PCR reads, giving one row per CDR3 protein. The sample lists more than 60,000 distinct CDR3 sequences, 15% to 20% occurring once. This clonotype has ten or more counts. What it binds is not known. RNA fractions of 10%, 30% or 50% and 20,000 to 1,000,000 sorted cells were the source of naive CD8 libraries. The clonotype comes from a human donor in good health. Some libraries in this study had Jurkat cell RNA spiked in. The sequenced sample consisted of naive CD8+ T cells from blood, with Jurkat cell RNA spiked in. Noted subset: FACS-sorted CD8+CD4-CCR7+CD45RA+ naive T cells. The chain carries TRBV20-1 and TRBJ2-5, with 7 nucleotides matching TRBD1. CDR3 loop: CSVSHLGQNQETQYF. The DNA of the CDR3 is TGCAGTGTTTCTCACCTGGGACAGAACCAAGAGACCCAGTACTTC.